This T cell receptor beta chain was captured by sequencing in a study of T cells in localized non-small cell lung cancer. Profiled with immunoSEQ multiplex PCR; TCRdb holds only in-frame clones, not every one. The sample yields around 1,400 clones, roughly 26% seen once. This clone ranks as medium-sized. Its antigen is unknown. Notes on the study in general: Heterogeneity is still possible, as just one tumor region was sequenced. Higher adjacent-lung clonality was associated with shorter survival. The highest T cell clonality was in uninvolved adjacent lung, above tumor. The study detected a median roughly 61 of the top 100 tumor clones in adjacent lung.

The CDR3 is 16 residues long. This clonotype was obtained from a man between 40 and 69 years old with stage II squamous cell lung carcinoma. This rearrangement joins TRBV7-5 to TRBJ2-7. TRBV7-5 is labeled a pseudogene. Sequenced here: lung tumor tissue, sampled before any cancer treatment. DNA of the CDR3: TGTGTCAGAAGCTTAGTCCCTTATGAGGGGCCCTACGAGCAGTACTTC. Its translation: CVRSLVPYEGPYEQYF.